Following are 6 T cell receptor beta chains from one sample sequenced in a study of cytomegalovirus exposure and HLA in healthy donors. The PCR had 60 Vbeta and 13 Jbeta primers. Method: immunoSEQ multiplex PCR; TCRdb's copy keeps in-frame clones and lacks some. The repertoire consists of over 50,000 clones, with 65% to 80% occurring once and the leading ten covering around 2.6%. The sample consisted of PBMCs. These receptors were obtained from a female donor in good health and CMV-seronegative.

This clone was counted between two and nine times. This rearrangement joins TRBV7-9 to TRBJ2-4; 7 positions agree with TRBD2. The ends lost 1 base at V and 8 bases at J; junction bases unmatched: 2. In germline, CDR1 is SEHNR, CDR2 FQNEAQ (reference sequence). The CDR3 runs 13 residues. Written as DNA, the CDR3 is TGTGCCAGCAGCTTAGGGCTAGCGGACATTCAGTACTTC. Translation gives CASSLGLADIQYF.

This chain links TRBV18 with TRBJ2-3; 11 nucleotides line up with TRBD1. The CDR3 extends over 18 amino acids. Germline lookup yields CDR1 KGHSH and CDR2 LQKENI. V was clipped by 1 base and J by 5 bases; unmatched bases: 11. CDR3 amino acids: CASSPLLIGQGALDTQYF. CDR3 nucleotide sequence: TGTGCCAGCTCACCACTACTCATCGGACAGGGGGCCTTAGATACGCAGTATTTT.

The table lists this clone with a few counts. The V and J genes are TRBV5-4 and TRBJ1-3; 7 positions agree with TRBD1. Germline trimming cut 3 bases from V and 4 bases from J; bases unmatched to any gene: 7. CDR1 and CDR2 (germline): SGHNT, YYREEE (reference sequence). This CDR3 comprises 15 residues. CDR3 in DNA: TGTGCCAGCAGCTCAGGGACAGCCCAGGGAAACACCATATATTTT. It translates to CASSSGTAQGNTIYF.

V usage is TRBV5-1 and J usage is TRBJ2-4; 7 positions match TRBD1. This CDR3 comprises 13 residues. In germline, CDR1 is SGHRS, CDR2 YFSETQ. Trimming at V came to 3 bases and at J to 4 bases, leaving 1 base not matched to a gene. The CDR3 DNA sequence: TGCGCCAGCAGCTCGGGACAGAAAAACATTCAGTACTTC. Protein sequence: CASSSGQKNIQYF.

The genes are TRBV28 and TRBJ1-1, with D unclear. CDR3 size: 15 residues. Germline CDR1 reads MDHEN; CDR2 reads SYDVKM. V was trimmed by 4 bases and J by 0 bases, leaving 12 bases between them. The CDR3 DNA is TGTGCCAGCAGTTCCCAGGCAAGGATGAACACTGAAGCTTTCTTT. Translation: CASSSQARMNTEAFF.

The chain is built from TRBV7-2 and TRBJ2-7, with D maybe TRBD2 (6 bases). With 0 bases removed from V and 3 bases from J, the gap between germline ends came to 6 bases. Per germline, CDR1 SGHTA and CDR2 FQGNSA. This CDR3 is built from 13 residues. In DNA form, the CDR3 reads TGTGCCAGCAGCTTAGCGGGGGGCTACGAGCAGTACTTC. It translates to CASSLAGGYEQYF. The full variable domain, its missing parts supplied by reference TRBV7-2 and TRBJ2-7, is GAGVSQSPSNKVTEKGKDVELRCDPISGHTALYWYRQSLGQGLEFLIYFQGNSAPDKSGLPSDRFSAERTGGSVSTLTIQRTQQEDSAVYLCASSLAGGYEQYFGPGTRLTVT.